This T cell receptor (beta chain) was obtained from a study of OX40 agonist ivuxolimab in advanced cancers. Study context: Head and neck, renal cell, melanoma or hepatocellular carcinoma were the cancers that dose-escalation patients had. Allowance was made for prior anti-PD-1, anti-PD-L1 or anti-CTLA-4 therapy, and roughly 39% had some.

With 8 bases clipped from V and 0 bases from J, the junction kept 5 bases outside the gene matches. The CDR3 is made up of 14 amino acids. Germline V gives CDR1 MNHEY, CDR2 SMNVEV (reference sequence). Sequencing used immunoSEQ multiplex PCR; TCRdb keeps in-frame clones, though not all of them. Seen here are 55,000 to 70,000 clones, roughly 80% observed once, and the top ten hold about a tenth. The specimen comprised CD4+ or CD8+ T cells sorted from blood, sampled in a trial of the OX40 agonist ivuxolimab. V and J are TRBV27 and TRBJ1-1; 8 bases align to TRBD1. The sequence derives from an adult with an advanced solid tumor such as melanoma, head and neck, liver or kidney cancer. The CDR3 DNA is TGTGCCAGCCGCGACAGGGGCCTGAACACTGAAGCTTTCTTT. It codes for CASRDRGLNTEAFF.